The sequence of this T cell receptor beta chain was determined in a study of CD8 T cells in ankylosing spondylitis. The germline CDR1 and CDR2 sequences are SNHLY and FYNNEI. Trimming pared 4 bases from V and 0 bases from J, leaving 10 bases between. CDR3 length equals 15 residues. This clonotype occurred many times. Using its own MiXCR run on the 5' RACE reads, TCRdb lists one record per CDR3 protein. The sample comprises about 36,000 distinct CDR3 sequences, roughly 13% of which are singletons, and about a third rests with the top ten. V gene TRBV2 combines with J gene TRBJ2-1, with a tentative D call TRBD2 (5 bases). Sequences were obtained from synovial fluid, either unsorted or a sorted T cell fraction (not recorded which). The origin of this receptor is a male donor with ankylosing spondylitis. The DNA for the CDR3 is TGTGCCAGCAGTGTTTGGAGGAGCTCCTACAATGAGCAGTTCTTC. Translated, it gives CASSVWRSSYNEQFF.